The next 18 T cell receptor beta chains were all read from a single sample in a study of blood T cell repertoires in COVID-19. Clones were sequenced by immunoSEQ multiplex PCR, and TCRdb holds only the in-frame ones, with some missing. The data show some 16,000 clones, with under 90% seen just once and roughly 5.1% held by the top ten. The sample taken for sequencing was peripheral blood. The source of these receptors is a human donor in a cohort sampled during active COVID-19.

The chain joins TRBV20-1 to TRBJ1-2; the match to TRBD1 covers 9 bases. J lost 4 bases, V lost 3 bases, and 9 bases had no gene match. CDR1 is DFQATT and CDR2 is SNEGSKA in the germline V gene (reference sequence). The CDR3 loop spans 15 amino acids. This chain's CDR3 is CSASPLTGGSYGYTF. CDR3 sequence (DNA): TGCAGTGCTAGTCCTTTGACAGGGGGAAGCTATGGCTACACCTTC.

The table lists this clone with a count of one. The DNA of the CDR3 is TGCGCCAGCAGCTACCAACAGGGGAACACTGAAGCTTTCTTT. It encodes CASSYQQGNTEAFF. The rearrangement links TRBV5-1 to TRBJ1-1, with TRBD1 as a possible D gene (6 bases). From germline, CDR1 is SGHRS and CDR2 YFSETQ. V gave up 3 bases and J gave up 1 base, with 10 bases separating them. This CDR3 is built from 14 residues.

The V call is TRBV13, the J call TRBJ2-3, with 7 bases that match TRBD1. CDR1 is PRHDT and CDR2 is FYEKMQ in the germline V gene (reference sequence). V trimming: 4 bases; J trimming: 0 bases; junction bases outside the gene matches: 1. The length of the CDR3 is 14 residues. CDR3 DNA: TGTGCCAGCAGCTGGACAGGTAGCACAGATACGCAGTATTTT. It is translated as CASSWTGSTDTQYF.

This clone showed up just once. The rearrangement uses TRBV5-1 and TRBJ2-1; 13 nucleotides align to TRBD2. J was trimmed by 7 bases and V by 2 bases; bases with no gene match: 6. Germline V CDR1 and CDR2: SGHRS, YFSETQ. The CDR3 spans 16 residues. CDR3 region: CASSFQGLAGQNEQFF. CDR3 bases: TGCGCCAGCAGCTTCCAGGGACTAGCGGGACAAAATGAGCAGTTCTTC.

This clone was detected only a few times. The V gene is TRBV19, the J gene TRBJ1-2, with D maybe TRBD1 (5 bases). This CDR3 is built from 13 residues. V was shortened by 5 bases and J by 3 bases, with 10 bases between the two germline ends. Germline CDR1 LNHDA, CDR2 SQIVND (reference sequence). CDR3 residues: CASSRSGDYGYTF. The CDR3 DNA sequence: TGTGCCAGTAGTCGATCGGGGGACTATGGCTACACCTTC.

This clone was detected only a few times. This chain links TRBV5-4 with TRBJ1-1; 9 nucleotides match TRBD1. This CDR3 contains 14 residues. Germline V gene lookup returns CDR1 SGHNT and CDR2 YYREEE (reference sequence). Unmatched junction bases numbered 1, after V lost 3 bases and J lost 1 base. In DNA, the CDR3 is TGTGCCAGCAGCTCGGGACAGGGGAACACTGAAGCTTTCTTT. It encodes CASSSGQGNTEAFF.

The rearrangement joins TRBV7-2 to TRBJ2-4; D unresolved. The CDR3 extends over 16 amino acids. Germline CDR1 is SGHTA and CDR2 is FQGNSA. V was pared by 1 base and J by 0 bases, with 10 bases between. CDR3 sequence: CASSLGRLLAKNIQYF. The CDR3 region has the DNA TGTGCCAGCAGCTTAGGAAGACTGCTAGCCAAAAACATTCAGTACTTC.

V and J are TRBV9 and TRBJ2-5; 10 positions match TRBD2. V dropped 3 bases and J dropped 5; count of bases not matched to a gene: 1. The CDR3 is 13 amino acids. Germline-derived CDR1 and CDR2 are SGDLS and YYNGEE. The chain's CDR3 is CASSEAGGETQYF. In nucleotides, the CDR3 is TGTGCCAGCAGCGAAGCGGGGGGGGAGACCCAGTACTTC.

The CDR3: CASSLSNGGMNTEAFF. In DNA, the CDR3 is TGCGCCAGCAGCTTGTCAAACGGGGGAATGAACACTGAAGCTTTCTTT. The chain employs TRBV5-1 and TRBJ1-1, with a weak D call TRBD1 (5 bases). The CDR3 consists of 16 residues. Germline CDR1 and CDR2: SGHRS and YFSETQ. The V end was cut by 1 base, the J end by 0 bases, with 13 bases between.

The gene calls are TRBV28 and TRBJ2-7, with 7 nucleotides matching TRBD2. After removal of 4 bases from V and 6 bases from J, the junction contained 3 bases not matched to a gene. CDR3 length equals 12 residues. Germline V gene data show CDR1 as MDHEN and CDR2 as SYDVKM. The CDR3 is CASSWPGGEQYF. The CDR3 DNA reads TGTGCCAGCAGTTGGCCGGGGGGCGAGCAGTACTTC.

The chain carries TRBV28 and TRBJ2-5, with TRBD1 matching 8 bases. Germline values: CDR1 MDHEN, CDR2 SYDVKM. With V trimmed by 6 bases and J by 5 bases, 14 bases remained unmatched. This CDR3 is built from 16 residues. CDR3 loop: CASRSGTQGVRETQYF. Written as DNA, the CDR3 is TGTGCCAGCAGGTCCGGGACACAGGGGGTCCGGGAGACCCAGTACTTC.

The rearrangement links TRBV3-1 (or the pseudogene TRBV3-2) to TRBJ2-7, with TRBD2 matching 14 bases. V was pared by 4 bases and J by 4 bases, with 6 bases of the junction left unmatched. In germline, CDR1 is LGHDT, CDR2 YNNKEL (reference sequence). There are 16 residues in the CDR3. The CDR3 sequence is CASSPGLAGGLYEQYF. The CDR3 coding sequence is TGTGCCAGCAGCCCCGGACTAGCGGGGGGATTATACGAGCAGTACTTC.

This chain links TRBV2 with TRBJ2-1, with D uncertain. The germline gives CDR1 SNHLY, CDR2 FYNNEI. The length of the CDR3 is 11 residues. With 6 bases removed from V and 4 bases from J, the gap between germline ends came to 4 bases. This CDR3 reads CASRLYNEQFF. The CDR3 DNA reads TGTGCCAGCAGGCTATACAATGAGCAGTTCTTC.

This chain joins TRBV5-6 and TRBJ1-5; no firm D call. In germline, CDR1 is SGHDT, CDR2 YYEEEE. V was clipped by 2 bases and J by 4 bases, with 10 bases between them. The CDR3 has 14 amino acids. The CDR3, as DNA: TGTGCCAGCAGCTTTGGCGGTAGTAATCAGCCCCAGCATTTT. Translating it yields CASSFGGSNQPQHF.

CDR3 residues: CASSYYSKNTEAFF. The CDR3 nucleotides read TGTGCCAGCAGTTATTACAGCAAGAACACTGAAGCTTTCTTT. The rearrangement joins TRBV6-6 to TRBJ1-1; unclear D gene. Germline loops: CDR1 MNHNY, CDR2 SVGAGI (reference sequence). V was shortened by 3 bases and J by 1 base, with 9 bases between the two germline ends. This CDR3 comprises 14 residues.

The rearrangement links TRBV12-3 or TRBV12-4 to TRBJ1-5, with 7 positions matching TRBD1. CDR3 size: 13 residues. Trimming took 10 bases from V and 4 from J; bases not matched to a gene: 7. The CDR3 DNA sequence: TGTGCCATCCGGACAGGAGATAATCAGCCCCAGCATTTT. Translated, it gives CAIRTGDNQPQHF.

The V and J genes are TRBV2 and TRBJ1-3; 9 positions agree with TRBD1. V lost 9 bases, J lost 4 bases, and 4 bases stayed unmatched. The CDR3 sequence is 13 residues long. Germline V gene sequence: CDR1 SNHLY, CDR2 FYNNEI. CDR3 amino acids: CARRQGDGNTIYF. The CDR3 DNA is TGTGCCAGAAGACAGGGGGACGGAAACACCATATATTTT.

Only one count was recorded for this clone. The chain is built from TRBV10-3 and TRBJ1-5, with D maybe TRBD1 (5 bases). CDR1 is ENHRY and CDR2 is SYGVKD in the germline V gene. Trimming cost V 9 bases and J 6 bases, with 18 bases left between them. The CDR3 is made up of 14 amino acids. The CDR3 DNA is TGTGCCATGTCAGAGTCCCCCGGGGGTCAGCCCCAGCATTTT. This translates into CAMSESPGGQPQHF.